These 5 T cell receptor beta chains originate from one sample sequenced in a study of T cell responses to AZD1222 COVID-19 vaccine. The protocol was immunoSEQ multiplex PCR, while the TCRdb copy is restricted to in-frame clones and leaves out a portion. The data show 150,000 or so clones, with about nine tenths seen just once and around 4.9% held by the top ten. The source material was peripheral blood, sampled on day 0 of AZD1222 vaccination. The receptor source for this set is an adult in good health.

This chain connects TRBV12-3 or TRBV12-4 to TRBJ2-7; D might be TRBD1 (5 bases). The CDR3 extends over 12 amino acids. V gave up 8 bases and J gave up 4 bases, with 12 bases separating them. The CDR3 region is CASRSGIYEQYF. CDR3 coding DNA: TGTGCCAGCCGTTCAGGGATTTACGAGCAGTACTTC.

This clone has only one observation. The V gene is TRBV24-1, the J gene TRBJ2-7; D uncertain. The V end was cut by 3 bases, the J end by 4 bases, with 15 bases between. Germline-derived CDR1 and CDR2 are KGHDR and SFDVKD. The CDR3 contains 15 residues. The DNA of the CDR3 is TGTGCCACCAGTGATACCGGGTCTCGTCTATACGAGCAGTACTTC. Translating it yields CATSDTGSRLYEQYF.

The V gene is TRBV5-4, the J gene TRBJ1-2; D is unresolved. Germline V gene data show CDR1 as SGHNT and CDR2 as YYREEE (reference sequence). V was pared by 0 bases and J by 0 bases, with 12 bases between. CDR3 length: 16 amino acids. The chain's CDR3 is CASSLGVSVPNYGYTF. The DNA of the CDR3 is TGTGCCAGCAGCTTGGGGGTTAGTGTGCCTAACTATGGCTACACCTTC.

This clone has only a few counts. The J gene is TRBJ1-3, the V gene TRBV21-1; TRBD1, as called in the table, went unchecked against the DNA. TRBV21-1 is deemed a pseudogene. The CDR3 runs to 16 residues. For the CDR3, the DNA is TGTGCCAGCAGCAGGGGCCAGTTAAAATCTGGAAACACCATATATTTT. It yields the protein CASSRGQLKSGNTIYF.

The chain has TRBV19 and TRBJ2-7; maybe TRBD2 (6 bases). Germline V gene lookup returns CDR1 LNHDA and CDR2 SQIVND (reference sequence). The V and J ends lost 4 bases and 0 bases respectively, with 13 bases between them. The CDR3 contains 15 residues. The CDR3: CASSTITSFSYEQYF. The DNA for the CDR3 is TGTGCCAGTAGTACCATCACTAGCTTCTCCTACGAGCAGTACTTC.